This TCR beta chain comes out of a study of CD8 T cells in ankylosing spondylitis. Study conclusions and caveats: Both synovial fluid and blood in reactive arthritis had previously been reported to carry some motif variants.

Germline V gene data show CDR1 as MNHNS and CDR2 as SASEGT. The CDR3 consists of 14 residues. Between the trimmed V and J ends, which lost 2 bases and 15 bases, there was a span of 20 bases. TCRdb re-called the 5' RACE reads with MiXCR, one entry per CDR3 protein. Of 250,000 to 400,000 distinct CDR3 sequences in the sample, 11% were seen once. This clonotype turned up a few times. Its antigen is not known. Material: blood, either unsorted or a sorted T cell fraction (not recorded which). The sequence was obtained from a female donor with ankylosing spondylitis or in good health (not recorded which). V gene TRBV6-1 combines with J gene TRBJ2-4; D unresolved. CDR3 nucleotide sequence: TGTGCCAGCAGTGAACCCCCCTGGGGATCTTTTGCGTACTTC. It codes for CASSEPPWGSFAYF.